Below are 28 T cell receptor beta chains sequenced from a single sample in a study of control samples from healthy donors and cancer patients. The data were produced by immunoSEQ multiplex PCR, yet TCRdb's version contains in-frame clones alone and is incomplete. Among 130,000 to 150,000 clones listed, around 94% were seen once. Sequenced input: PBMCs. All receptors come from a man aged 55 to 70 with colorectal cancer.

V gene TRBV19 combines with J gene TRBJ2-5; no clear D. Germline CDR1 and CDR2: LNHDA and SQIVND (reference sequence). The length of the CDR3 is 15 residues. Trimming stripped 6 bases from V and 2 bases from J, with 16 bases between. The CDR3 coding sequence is TGTGCCAGTAGCCGCTTCGCCGGCTATCAAGAGACCCAGTACTTC. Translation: CASSRFAGYQETQYF.

The CDR3 sequence is CASSLPSQGFYGYTF. CDR3 coding DNA: TGTGCCAGCAGCTTGCCCAGTCAGGGATTCTATGGCTACACCTTC. The chain recombines TRBV5-4 with TRBJ1-2; TRBD1 might be the D (5 bases). CDR3 size: 15 residues. V lost 1 base and J lost 4, with 14 bases in between. From germline, CDR1 is SGHNT and CDR2 YYREEE (reference sequence).

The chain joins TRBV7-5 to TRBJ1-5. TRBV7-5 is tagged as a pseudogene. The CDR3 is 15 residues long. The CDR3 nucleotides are TGTGCCAGAAGTCATGGGGAGGGCCGAAATCAGCCCCAGCATTTT. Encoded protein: CARSHGEGRNQPQHF.

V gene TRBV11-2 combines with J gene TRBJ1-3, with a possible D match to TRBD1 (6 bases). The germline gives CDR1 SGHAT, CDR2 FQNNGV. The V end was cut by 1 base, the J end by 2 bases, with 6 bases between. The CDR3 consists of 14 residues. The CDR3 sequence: CASSLAGAGNTIYF. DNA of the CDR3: TGTGCCAGCAGCTTAGCAGGGGCTGGAAACACCATATATTTT. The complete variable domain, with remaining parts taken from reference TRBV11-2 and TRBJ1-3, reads EAGVAQSPRYKIIEKRQSVAFWCNPISGHATLYWYQQILGQGPKLLIQFQNNGVVDDSQLPKDRFSAERLKGVDSTLKIQPAKLEDSAVYLCASSLAGAGNTIYFGEGSWLTVV.

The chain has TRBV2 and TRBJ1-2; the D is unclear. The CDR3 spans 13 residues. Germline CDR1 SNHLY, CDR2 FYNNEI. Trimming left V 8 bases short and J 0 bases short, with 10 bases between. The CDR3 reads CASGDRANYGYTF. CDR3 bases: TGTGCCAGCGGAGATCGGGCTAACTATGGCTACACCTTC.

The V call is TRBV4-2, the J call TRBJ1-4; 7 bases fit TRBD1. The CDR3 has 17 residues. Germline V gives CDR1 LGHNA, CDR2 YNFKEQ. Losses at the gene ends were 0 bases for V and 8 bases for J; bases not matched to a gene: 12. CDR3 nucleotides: TGTGCCAGCAGCCAAGATGACCCCGGGACAGCAGGAGAAAAACTGTTTTTT. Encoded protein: CASSQDDPGTAGEKLFF.

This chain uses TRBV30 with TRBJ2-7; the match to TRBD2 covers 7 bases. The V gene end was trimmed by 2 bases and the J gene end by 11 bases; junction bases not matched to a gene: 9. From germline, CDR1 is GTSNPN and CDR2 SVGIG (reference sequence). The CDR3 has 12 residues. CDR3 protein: CAWSRSEGREYF. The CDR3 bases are TGTGCCTGGAGTCGCTCGGAGGGGAGGGAGTACTTC.

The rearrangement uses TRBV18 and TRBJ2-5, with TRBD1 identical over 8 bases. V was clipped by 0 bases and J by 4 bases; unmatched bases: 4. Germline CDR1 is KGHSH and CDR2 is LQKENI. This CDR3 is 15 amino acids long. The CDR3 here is CASSPPDRGVETQYF. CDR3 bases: TGTGCCAGCTCACCACCCGACAGGGGAGTAGAGACCCAGTACTTC.

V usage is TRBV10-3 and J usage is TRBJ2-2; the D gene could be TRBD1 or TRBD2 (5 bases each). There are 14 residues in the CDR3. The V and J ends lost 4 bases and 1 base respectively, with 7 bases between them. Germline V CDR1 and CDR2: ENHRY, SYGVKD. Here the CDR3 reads CAISGGRNTGELFF. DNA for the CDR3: TGTGCCATCAGTGGGGGGAGGAACACCGGGGAGCTGTTTTTT.

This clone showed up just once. CDR3 nucleotides: TGTGCCAGCCGAAGCGGGACACCACTGGTCCCCCTCCACTTT. Translated: CASRSGTPLVPLHF. The V gene is TRBV28, the J gene TRBJ1-6, with D possibly TRBD1 on 6 matching bases. The V end lost 8 bases, the J end lost 13 bases, and 21 bases lay between the germline ends. The germline gives CDR1 MDHEN, CDR2 SYDVKM. The CDR3 has 14 residues.

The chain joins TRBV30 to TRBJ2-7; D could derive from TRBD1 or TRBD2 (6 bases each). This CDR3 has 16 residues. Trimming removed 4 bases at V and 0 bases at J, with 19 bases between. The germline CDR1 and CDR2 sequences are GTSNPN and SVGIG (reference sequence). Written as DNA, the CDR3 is TGTGCCTGGACCCATTCATCGGAGGGGGGCTCCTACGAGCAGTACTTC. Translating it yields CAWTHSSEGGSYEQYF. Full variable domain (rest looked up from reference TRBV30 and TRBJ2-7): SQTIHQWPATLVQPVGSPLSLECTVEGTSNPNLYWYRQAAGRGLQLLFYSVGIGQISSEVPQNLSASRPQDRQFILSSKKLLLSDSGFYLCAWTHSSEGGSYEQYFGPGTRLTVT.

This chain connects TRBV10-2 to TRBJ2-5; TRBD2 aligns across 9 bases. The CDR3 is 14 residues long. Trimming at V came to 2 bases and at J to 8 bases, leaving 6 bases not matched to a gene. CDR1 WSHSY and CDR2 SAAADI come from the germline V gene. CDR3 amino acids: CASSENDSGGTQYF. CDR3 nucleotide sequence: TGCGCCAGCAGTGAGAATGATAGCGGGGGAACCCAGTACTTC.

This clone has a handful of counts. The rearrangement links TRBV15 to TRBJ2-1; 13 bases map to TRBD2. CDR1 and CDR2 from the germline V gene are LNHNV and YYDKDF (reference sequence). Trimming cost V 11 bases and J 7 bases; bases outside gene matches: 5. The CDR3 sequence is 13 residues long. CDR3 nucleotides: TGTGCCGCAGGACTAGCGGGGGCAAATGAGCAGTTCTTC. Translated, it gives CAAGLAGANEQFF. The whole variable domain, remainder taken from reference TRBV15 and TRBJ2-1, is DAMVIQNPRYQVTQFGKPVTLSCSQTLNHNVMYWYQQKSSQAPKLLFHYYDKDFNNEADTPDNFQSRRPNTSFCFLDIRSPGLGDTAMYLCAAGLAGANEQFFGPGTRLTVL.

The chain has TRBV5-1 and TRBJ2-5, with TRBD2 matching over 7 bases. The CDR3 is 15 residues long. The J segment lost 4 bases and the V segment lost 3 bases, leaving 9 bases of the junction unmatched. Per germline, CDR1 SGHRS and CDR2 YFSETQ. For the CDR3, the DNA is TGCGCCAGCAGCTCCGGACTAGGTGGGACAGAGACCCAGTACTTC. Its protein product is CASSSGLGGTETQYF.

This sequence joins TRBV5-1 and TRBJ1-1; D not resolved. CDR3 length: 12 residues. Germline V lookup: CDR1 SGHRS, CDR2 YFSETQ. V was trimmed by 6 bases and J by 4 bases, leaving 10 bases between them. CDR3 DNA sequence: TGCGCCAGCACTTCATCTAGCACTGAAGCTTTCTTT. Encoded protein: CASTSSSTEAFF.

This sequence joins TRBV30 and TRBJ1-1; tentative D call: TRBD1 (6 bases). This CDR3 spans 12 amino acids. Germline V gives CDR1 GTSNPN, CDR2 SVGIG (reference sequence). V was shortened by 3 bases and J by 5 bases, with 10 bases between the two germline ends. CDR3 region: CAWRTGRTEAFF. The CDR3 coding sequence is TGTGCCTGGAGAACAGGGAGGACTGAAGCTTTCTTT.

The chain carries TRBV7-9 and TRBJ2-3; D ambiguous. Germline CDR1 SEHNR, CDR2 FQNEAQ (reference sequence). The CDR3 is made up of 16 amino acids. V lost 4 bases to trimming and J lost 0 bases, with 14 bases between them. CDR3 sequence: CASSSARSMSTDTQYF. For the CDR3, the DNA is TGTGCCAGCAGCTCGGCTAGGAGTATGAGCACAGATACGCAGTATTTT.

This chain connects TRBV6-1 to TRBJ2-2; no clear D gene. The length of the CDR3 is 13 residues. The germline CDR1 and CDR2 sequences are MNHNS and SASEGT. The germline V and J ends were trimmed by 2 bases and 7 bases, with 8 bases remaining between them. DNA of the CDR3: TGTGCCAGCAGTGAACCAAGGAACGGGGAGCTGTTTTTT. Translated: CASSEPRNGELFF.

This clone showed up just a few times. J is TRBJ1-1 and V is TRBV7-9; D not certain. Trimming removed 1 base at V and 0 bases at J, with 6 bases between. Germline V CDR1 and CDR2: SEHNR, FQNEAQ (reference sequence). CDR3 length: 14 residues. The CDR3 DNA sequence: TGTGCCAGCAGCTTAGGGCCCCTGAACACTGAAGCTTTCTTT. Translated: CASSLGPLNTEAFF. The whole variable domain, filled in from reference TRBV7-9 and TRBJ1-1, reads DTGVSQNPRHKITKRGQNVTFRCDPISEHNRLYWYRQTLGQGPEFLTYFQNEAQLEKSRLLSDRFSAERPKGSFSTLEIQRTEQGDSAMYLCASSLGPLNTEAFFGQGTRLTVV.

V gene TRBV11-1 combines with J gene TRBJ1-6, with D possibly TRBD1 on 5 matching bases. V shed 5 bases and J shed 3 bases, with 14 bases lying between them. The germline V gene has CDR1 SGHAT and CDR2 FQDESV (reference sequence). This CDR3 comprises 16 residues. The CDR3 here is CASSPGRGVYNSPLHF. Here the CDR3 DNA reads TGTGCCAGCAGCCCGGGACGCGGGGTCTATAATTCACCCCTCCACTTT.

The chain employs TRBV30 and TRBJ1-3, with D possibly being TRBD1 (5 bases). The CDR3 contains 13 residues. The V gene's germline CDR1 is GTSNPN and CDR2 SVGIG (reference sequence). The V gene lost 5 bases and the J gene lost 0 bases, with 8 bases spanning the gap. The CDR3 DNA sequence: TGTGCCTGGGACAGTTCCTCTGGAAACACCATATATTTT. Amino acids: CAWDSSSGNTIYF.

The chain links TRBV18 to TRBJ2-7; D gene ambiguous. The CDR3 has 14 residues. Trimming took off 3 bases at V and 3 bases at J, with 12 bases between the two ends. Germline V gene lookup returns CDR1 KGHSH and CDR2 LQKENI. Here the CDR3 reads CASSPLGNLYEQYF. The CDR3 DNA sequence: TGTGCCAGCTCACCCCTGGGCAATCTCTACGAGCAGTACTTC.

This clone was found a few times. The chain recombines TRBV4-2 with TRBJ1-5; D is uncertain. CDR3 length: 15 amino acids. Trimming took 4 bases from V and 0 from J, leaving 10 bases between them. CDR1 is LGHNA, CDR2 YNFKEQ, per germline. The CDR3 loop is CASSRTSSSNQPQHF. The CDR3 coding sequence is TGTGCCAGCAGCCGGACTTCAAGTAGCAATCAGCCCCAGCATTTT.

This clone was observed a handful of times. CDR3 in amino acids: CASSLARGTNTGELFF. CDR3 coding DNA: TGTGCCAGCAGCTTAGCACGGGGCACAAACACCGGGGAGCTGTTTTTT. The rearrangement joins TRBV7-9 to TRBJ2-2; TRBD1 or TRBD2 may be the D gene (5 bases each). Germline CDR1 is SEHNR and CDR2 is FQNEAQ (reference sequence). The CDR3 extends over 16 amino acids. Trimming shortened V by 0 bases and J by 2 bases, and 10 bases separated the two germline ends.

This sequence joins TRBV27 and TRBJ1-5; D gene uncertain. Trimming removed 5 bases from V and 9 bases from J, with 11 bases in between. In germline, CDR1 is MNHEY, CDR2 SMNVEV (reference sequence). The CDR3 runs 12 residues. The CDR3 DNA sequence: TGTGCCAGCAGTACTACCGATCGGCCCCAGCATTTT. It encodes CASSTTDRPQHF.

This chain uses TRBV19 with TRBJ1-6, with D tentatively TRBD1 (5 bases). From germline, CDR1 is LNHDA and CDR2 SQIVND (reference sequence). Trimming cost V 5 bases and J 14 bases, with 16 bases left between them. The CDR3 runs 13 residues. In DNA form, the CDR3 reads TGTGCCAGTAGTCCAAGGGGAGACACATCCCTCCACTTT. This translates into CASSPRGDTSLHF.

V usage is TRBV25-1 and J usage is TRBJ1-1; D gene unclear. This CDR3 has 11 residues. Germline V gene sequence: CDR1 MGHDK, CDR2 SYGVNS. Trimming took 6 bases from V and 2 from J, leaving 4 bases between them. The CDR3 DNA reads TGTGCCAGCAGAGGAAACACTGAAGCTTTCTTT. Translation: CASRGNTEAFF.

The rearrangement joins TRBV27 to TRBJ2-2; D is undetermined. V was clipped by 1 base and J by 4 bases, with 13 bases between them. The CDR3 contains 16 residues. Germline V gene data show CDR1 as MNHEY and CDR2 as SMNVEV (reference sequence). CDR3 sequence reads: CASSLLPPPSTGELFF. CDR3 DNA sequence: TGTGCCAGCAGTTTATTGCCTCCCCCGAGCACCGGGGAGCTGTTTTTT.